The T cell receptor beta chain under discussion was sequenced for a study of CD8+ T cells in alopecia areata (dated by TCRdb to between 2018 and 2020). Background on the whole study: Treated patients were enrolled in an open-label pilot trial of oral tofacitinib at 5 to 10 mg twice daily for moderate-to-severe alopecia areata. Tofacitinib was administered for 6 to 18 months, and 6 months of follow-up off drug were then conducted to assess delayed response and recurrence. For the treated patients, the SALT score, which quantifies what percentage of scalp surface area is affected, served as the measure of disease severity. To study T cell clonal expansion in alopecia areata, the researchers applied high-throughput TCRbeta sequencing to both the C3H/HeJ mouse model and human patients. Scalp tissue and sorted CD4+ and CD8+ peripheral blood T cells from patchy and totalis/universalis alopecia areata patients and from healthy controls were covered by human TCRbeta sequencing. Patients on tofacitinib were biopsied at baseline and after 4 and 24 weeks of treatment, and several of the patients also had a later scalp biopsy. Clonality in the scalp was compared among normal scalp (n=4), patchy alopecia areata scalp (n=8), and alopecia totalis/universalis scalp (n=8). RNA came from the PAXgene miRNA kit for fixed scalp, the miRNeasy kit for PBMCs, and the RNeasy kit for mouse skin. immunoSEQ multiplex PCR using 35 Vbeta forward primers and 13 Jbeta reverse primers was used to amplify TCRbeta CDR3 regions.

This sample's treatment or condition label indicates: oral pan-JAK inhibitor, 5-10 mg twice daily. Lesional scalp punch biopsies and peripheral blood were collected from alopecia areata patients. PBMCs were separated by density centrifugation and stained for CD3, CD4 and CD8, after which CD4+ and CD8+ T cells were sorted on a FACSAria. From a lookup of the germline V gene, CDR1 and CDR2 are SGHRS and YFSETQ. From the cysteine through the phenylalanine, the CDR3 covers 11 amino acids. Solely the CDR3 DNA is kept, with 33 bases framed from the first base. Cut back by 2 bases and 6 bases, the V and J ends lie 3 bases apart. Libraries were built with the immunoSEQ multiplex PCR assay. For TCR sequencing, RNA was extracted from every sample and reverse transcribed into cDNA to serve as template. First-strand cDNA was synthesized using SuperScript III with a 2:1 mix of oligo-dT and random hexamers. A synthetic immune receptor repertoire was used to assess amplification bias, and residual bias was removed computationally. The paper's data handling went like this. Raw reads were preprocessed for error removal, and CDR3 was defined according to IMGT conventions as running from the conserved cysteine to phenylalanine. Clonality was computed as 1 minus the Shannon entropy, with the entropy normalized by log2 of the number of productive unique TCRs. Whether each scalp clone was CD4 or CD8 was inferred by checking scalp TCRbeta sequences against the CD4 and CD8 repertoires from sorted blood. Here the immuneACCESS table is served through TCRdb, limited to in-frame sequences with V and J called. Missing clones are a known gap in these copies; in checked studies unresolved V genes cover under half, and the rest lacks a known reason. V and J calls plus clone size are reproduced from that table; the DNA served to infer D and trimming. This sample comprises a few hundred thousand clones, 35% to 40% of them detected only once. The ten largest clonotypes hold 0.48% of the sample.

Points the paper makes about the study in general: Shared TCR sequences between patients were less evident than in mice, which may be partly attributable to HLA diversity in the patient population. Unlike mouse skin, which is dominated by gammadelta T cells, normal human skin has resident alphabeta T cells that are also sequenced, and this complicates analysis of the scalp TCR repertoire. During tofacitinib treatment, many expanded lesional clones stuck around in both scalp and blood, and this persistence may partly explain why relapse happens after treatment is stopped. The treated cohort was small, with a single nonresponder, so links between baseline CD8+ expansion and response need larger studies. Tofacitinib significantly decreased scalp clonality and the number of expanded CD8+ clones among the top 100 scalp clones. Compared with normal scalp, lesional scalp had higher clonality and more expanded CD8+ clones, particularly in alopecia totalis/universalis, a pattern that suggests antigenic drive.

With respect to this clone: The clone's antigen remains unknown. Per-nucleotide qualities are absent, and no much larger clonotype sits a single base away. The same CDR3 also results from other DNA sequences found in this sample.

The receptor chain draws on TRBV5-1 and TRBJ2-1; no D gene can be assigned with confidence. This specimen consisted of CD4+ T cells sorted from blood, obtained around week 30, from a patient treated with tofacitinib. The source of this sequence is a human donor with alopecia areata. The CDR3 loop reads CASSLSNEQFF. The sequenced DNA is TGCGCCAGCAGCTTAAGCAATGAGCAGTTCTTC.